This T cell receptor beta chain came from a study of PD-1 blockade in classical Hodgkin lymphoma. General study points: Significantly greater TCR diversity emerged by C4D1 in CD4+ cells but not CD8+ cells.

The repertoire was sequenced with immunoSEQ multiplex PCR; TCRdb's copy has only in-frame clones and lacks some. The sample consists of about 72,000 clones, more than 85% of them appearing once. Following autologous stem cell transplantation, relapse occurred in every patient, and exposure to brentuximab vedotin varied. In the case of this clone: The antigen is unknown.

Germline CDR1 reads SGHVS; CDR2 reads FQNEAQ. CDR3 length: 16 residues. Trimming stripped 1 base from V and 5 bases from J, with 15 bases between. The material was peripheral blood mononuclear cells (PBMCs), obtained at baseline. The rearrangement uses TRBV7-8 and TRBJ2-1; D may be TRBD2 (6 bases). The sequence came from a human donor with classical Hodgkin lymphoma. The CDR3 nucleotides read TGTGCCAGCAGCTTAGAAACGGGAGCCCCACACAATGAGCAGTTCTTC. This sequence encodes CASSLETGAPHNEQFF.